Included here is one T cell receptor beta chain sequence, with context. Antigen specificity is unknown. TCRdb analysed the reads with MiXCR anew, one entry per CDR3 protein. The repertoire has thousands of distinct CDR3 sequences, roughly 20% of them found once; the top ten carry 5% to 6.5%. The sample is drawn from a study of liver allograft versus peripheral blood T cells. Overall study context: Transplanted livers held T cell receptor repertoires, and these were compared with repertoires in recipients' peripheral blood.

The CDR3 sequence is 16 residues long. CDR1 and CDR2 (germline): MDHEN, SYDVKM. V dropped 4 bases and J dropped 6 bases, with 20 bases sitting between them. Study outcomes and limitations: Differences were reported between the T cell receptor repertoires inside liver allografts and those that were detected in peripheral blood.

This chain connects TRBV28 to TRBJ2-3; the D gene is possibly TRBD2 (5 bases). This sequence originates from a human patient who had a liver transplant. The graft donor may have given rise to some T cells. CDR3 protein: CASSSLSGVRRDTQYF. The CDR3, as DNA: TGTGCCAGCAGTTCCCTTTCCGGGGTCCGTCGGGATACGCAGTATTTT.